The present T cell receptor beta chain was sequenced within a study of response to subunit inactivated influenza vaccine. Study-wide results and limits: Authors suggested few new T cells are recruited by each seasonal influenza vaccination.

Looked up from germline, CDR1 is SGHTA and CDR2 is FQGNSA. CDR3 size: 13 residues. With V trimmed by 4 bases and J by 3 bases, 2 bases remained unmatched. In this sample, this clonotype turned up many times. Its specificity is unknown. TCRdb itself ran the RT-PCR reads through MiXCR, one entry per CDR3 protein. The sample lists fewer than 600,000 distinct CDR3 sequences; approximately 6.9% were seen once. The genes are TRBV7-2 and TRBJ2-5; TRBD1 aligns across 7 bases. Sequences were derived from PBMCs from blood, sampled about 24 months after vaccination. The source of this sequence is a man between 50 and 70 years old who received an inactivated influenza vaccine. The CDR3 is CASSWDRKETQYF. DNA for the CDR3: TGTGCCAGCAGCTGGGACAGAAAAGAGACCCAGTACTTC.